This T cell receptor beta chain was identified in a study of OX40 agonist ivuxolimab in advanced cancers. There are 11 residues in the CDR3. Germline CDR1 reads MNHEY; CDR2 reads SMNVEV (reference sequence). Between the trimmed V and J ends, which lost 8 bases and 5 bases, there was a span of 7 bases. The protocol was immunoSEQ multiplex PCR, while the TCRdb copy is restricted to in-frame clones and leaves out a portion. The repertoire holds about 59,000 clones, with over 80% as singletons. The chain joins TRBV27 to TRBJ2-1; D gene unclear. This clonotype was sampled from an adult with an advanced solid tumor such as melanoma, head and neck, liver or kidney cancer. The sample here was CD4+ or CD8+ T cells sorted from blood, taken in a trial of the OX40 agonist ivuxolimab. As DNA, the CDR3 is TGTGCCAGCTCGGACCACAATGAGCAGTTCTTC. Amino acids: CASSDHNEQFF.